These T cell receptor beta chains were read from a single sample in a study of a mutant IDH1 vaccine in newly diagnosed glioma. Assay: immunoSEQ multiplex PCR; the TCRdb copy retains only in-frame clones and omits some. The table shows around 82,000 clones, with around 80% occurring only once. Source: PBMCs, taken from a glioma patient treated with radiotherapy, temozolomide or both. All receptors come from a man aged 35 to 55 with glioma. Some clones in this sample may be carry-over from other donors' samples. CDR3s include the opening cysteine and the closing phenylalanine or tryptophan. The D gene is left open where the match is weak. A row's size may be missing; if present it is once, few, many or a size class.

clone size	V gene	D gene	J gene	CDR3 DNA	CDR3 protein
-	TRBV5-4	-	TRBJ1-4	TGTGCCAGCAGCCAACAGGGAGCCGAAGAAAAACTGTTTTTT	CASSQQGAEEKLFF
-	TRBV29-1	TRBD1	TRBJ2-5	TGCAGCGCTACGACAGGGATGTTGAGGGAGACCCAGTACTTC	CSATTGMLRETQYF
-	TRBV9	-	TRBJ1-3	TGTGCCAGCAGCGTAACGGGGTCGGACACCATATATTTT	CASSVTGSDTIYF
-	TRBV6-5	TRBD1	TRBJ2-7	TGTGCCAGCAGTCCTATTGGGACAGCGTACGAGCAGTACTTC	CASSPIGTAYEQYF
-	TRBV6-5	-	TRBJ1-4	TGTGCCAGCAGTTACTCGGTCGGGGAAAAACTGTTTTTT	CASSYSVGEKLFF
-	TRBV6-1	TRBD1	TRBJ1-2	TGTGCCAGCAGTCACCAACAGGGGGCCGGGGATGGCTACACCTTC	CASSHQQGAGDGYTF
-	TRBV28	-	TRBJ2-1	TGTGCCAGCAGTTTGGGGGGGGCGGGAGACTACAATGAGCAGTTCTTC	CASSLGGAGDYNEQFF
-	TRBV5-1	TRBD2	TRBJ2-1	TGCGCCAGCAGCGGAAGGACTAGTTGGGACAATGAGCAGTTCTTC	CASSGRTSWDNEQFF
once	TRBV9	-	TRBJ1-6	TGTGCCAGCAGCGTCCGACTGACCAATTCACCCCTCCACTTT	CASSVRLTNSPLHF
once	TRBV27	-	TRBJ2-7	TGTGCCAGCAGTTTAACAGGGACCTACGAGCAGTACTTC	CASSLTGTYEQYF